This record covers a single TCR beta chain. In the authors' methods: Estimation of nucleated cell counts was performed using reference gene primer amplification. Method: immunoSEQ multiplex PCR; TCRdb's copy keeps in-frame clones and lacks some. D and trimming were read from the DNA, whereas the V and J calls and clone size are those reported in that table. The sample yields over 150,000 clones, 86% seen once. This sample was included in a study of blood T cell repertoires in COVID-19. About the study: Acute and convalescent COVID-19 samples came from the United States, Italy and Spain. The cDNA or gDNA used as material had been derived from T cells, B-cell-depleted T cells, or PBMCs.

Germline CDR1 is LNHNV and CDR2 is YYDKDF (reference sequence). Trimming pared 0 bases from V and 0 bases from J, leaving 7 bases between. CDR3 length: 15 residues. The specimen was peripheral blood. This receptor was taken from a man aged 45 to 65 with active or convalescent COVID-19. The rearrangement uses TRBV15 and TRBJ2-3; D remains unclear. DNA for the CDR3: TGTGCCACCAGCAGAGACCTGACTAGCACAGATACGCAGTATTTT. This codes for CATSRDLTSTDTQYF.